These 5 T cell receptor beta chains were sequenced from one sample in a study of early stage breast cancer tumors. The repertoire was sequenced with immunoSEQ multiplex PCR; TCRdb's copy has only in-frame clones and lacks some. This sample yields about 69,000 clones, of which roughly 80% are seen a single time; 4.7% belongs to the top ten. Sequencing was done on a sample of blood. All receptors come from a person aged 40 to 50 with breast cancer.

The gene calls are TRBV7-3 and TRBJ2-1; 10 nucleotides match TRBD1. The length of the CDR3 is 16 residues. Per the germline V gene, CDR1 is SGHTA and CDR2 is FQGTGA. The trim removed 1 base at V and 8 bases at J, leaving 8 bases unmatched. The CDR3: CASSLMGTGVWHEQFF. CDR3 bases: TGTGCCAGCAGCTTAATGGGGACAGGGGTTTGGCATGAGCAGTTCTTC.

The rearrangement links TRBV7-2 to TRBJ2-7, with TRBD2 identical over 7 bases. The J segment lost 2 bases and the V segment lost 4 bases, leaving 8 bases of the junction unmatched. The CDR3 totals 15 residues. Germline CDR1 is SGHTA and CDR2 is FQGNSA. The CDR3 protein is CASSSGLADTYEQYF. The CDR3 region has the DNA TGTGCCAGCAGCTCCGGGCTAGCGGATACCTACGAGCAGTACTTC.

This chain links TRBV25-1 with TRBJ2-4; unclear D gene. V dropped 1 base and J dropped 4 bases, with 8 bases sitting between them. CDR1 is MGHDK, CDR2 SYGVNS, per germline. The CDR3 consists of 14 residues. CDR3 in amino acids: CASSESTTKNIQYF. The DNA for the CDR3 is TGTGCCAGCAGTGAATCCACAACGAAAAACATTCAGTACTTC.

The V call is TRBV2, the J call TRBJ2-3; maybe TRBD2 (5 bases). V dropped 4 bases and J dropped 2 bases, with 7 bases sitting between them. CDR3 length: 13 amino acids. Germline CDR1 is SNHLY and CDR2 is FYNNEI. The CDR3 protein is CASSVGVTDTQYF. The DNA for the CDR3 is TGTGCCAGCAGTGTGGGAGTCACAGATACGCAGTATTTT.

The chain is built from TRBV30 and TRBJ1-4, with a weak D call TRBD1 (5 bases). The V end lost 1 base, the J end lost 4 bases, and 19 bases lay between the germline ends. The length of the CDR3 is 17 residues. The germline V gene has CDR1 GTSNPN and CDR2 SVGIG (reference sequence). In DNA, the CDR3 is TGTGCCTGGAGTGATCTCGCAGGGCCCTCAGGTAATGAAAAACTGTTTTTT. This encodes CAWSDLAGPSGNEKLFF.